These 30 T cell receptor beta chains were all obtained from the same sample, sequenced in a study of blood T cells in healthy people across ages. Using a J-beta primer mix together with a sample-barcoded 5' primer, a second PCR was run for roughly 7 to 11 cycles. TCRdb itself ran the 5' RACE reads through MiXCR, one entry per CDR3 protein. The sample yields 1.8 million or so distinct CDR3 sequences, about 39% seen once. The specimen was blood. These receptors came from a human donor in good health.

This clonotype was counted ten times or more. The chain joins TRBV14 to TRBJ1-5; D unclear. The V gene's germline CDR1 is SGHDN and CDR2 FVKESK. This CDR3 is 13 amino acids long. Trimming removed 2 bases at V and 7 bases at J, with 9 bases between. CDR3 sequence reads: CASSQNLGQPQHF. The CDR3 DNA follows: TGTGCCAGCAGCCAAAATCTCGGACAGCCCCAGCATTTT.

The V call is TRBV18, the J call TRBJ2-5; D call uncertain. The CDR3 extends over 14 amino acids. V was pared by 0 bases and J by 4 bases, with 9 bases between. Germline CDR1 KGHSH, CDR2 LQKENI. CDR3 loop: CASSPPEVRETQYF. For the CDR3, the DNA is TGTGCCAGCTCACCACCAGAGGTAAGAGAGACCCAGTACTTC.

This clonotype has more than one count but fewer than ten. V and J are TRBV7-2 and TRBJ1-5; D not certain. The CDR3 loop spans 13 amino acids. Trimming shortened V by 1 base and J by 5 bases, and 6 bases separated the two germline ends. In germline, CDR1 is SGHTA, CDR2 FQGNSA. The CDR3 DNA reads as TGTGCCAGCAGCTTAGTCCATGATCAGCCCCAGCATTTT. It encodes CASSLVHDQPQHF.

The chain uses TRBV20-1 and TRBJ1-5; tentatively, D is TRBD1 (6 bases). Germline lookup yields CDR1 DFQATT and CDR2 SNEGSKA (reference sequence). V was shortened by 6 bases and J by 3 bases, with 18 bases between the two germline ends. The CDR3 has 15 residues. The CDR3 loop reads CSAYRSGGNNQPQHF. DNA of the CDR3: TGCAGTGCCTATCGTTCGGGGGGCAACAATCAGCCCCAGCATTTT.

Many counts were recorded for this clonotype. The rearrangement links TRBV9 to TRBJ2-1; D gene uncertain. Germline CDR1 is SGDLS and CDR2 is YYNGEE. The CDR3 is made up of 14 amino acids. V was clipped by 0 bases and J by 4 bases, with 8 bases between them. CDR3 coding DNA: TGTGCCAGCAGCGTAGGATTACGGTACAATGAGCAGTTCTTC. This codes for CASSVGLRYNEQFF.

This chain links TRBV7-3 with TRBJ2-1, with 8 bases matching TRBD2. Germline CDR1 reads SGHTA; CDR2 reads FQGTGA. With V trimmed by 5 bases and J by 5 bases, 5 bases remained unmatched. This CDR3 comprises 14 residues. The CDR3 loop is CASSGLARDNEQFF. CDR3 in DNA: TGTGCCAGCAGCGGACTAGCCCGAGACAATGAGCAGTTCTTC.

The chain combines TRBV6-6 with TRBJ1-5; tentative D call: TRBD1 (6 bases). This CDR3 comprises 13 residues. The germline gives CDR1 MNHNY, CDR2 SVGAGI (reference sequence). Trimming left V 4 bases short and J 6 bases short, with 10 bases between. CDR3 bases: TGTGCCAGCAGTTTCTCAGGGGCTCAGCCCCAGCATTTT. It yields the protein CASSFSGAQPQHF.

As for this clonotype: Relative to the germline gene, one junction end is altered; a read error may explain this. The rearrangement links TRBV7-2 to TRBJ2-3, with D hard to call. Germline V CDR1 and CDR2: SGHTA, FQGNSA. The CDR3 is 13 residues long. The CDR3 DNA is TGTGCCAGCAACTTAGGAGAATACCGTACGCAGTATTTT. Protein sequence: CASNLGEYRTQYF.

V usage is TRBV6-2 or TRBV6-3 and J usage is TRBJ2-7; TRBD1 is a possible D gene (6 bases). V was pared by 2 bases and J by 1 base, with 15 bases between. CDR3 length: 16 residues. The germline CDR1 and CDR2 sequences are MNHEY and SVGEGT. As DNA, the CDR3 is TGTGCCAGCAGTTACAGTACGGGACAAGGATCCTACGAGCAGTACTTC. Encoded protein: CASSYSTGQGSYEQYF.

This rearrangement joins TRBV7-9 to TRBJ2-5, with D perhaps TRBD2 (5 bases). This CDR3 has 14 amino acids. CDR1 is SEHNR and CDR2 is FQNEAQ in the germline V gene (reference sequence). V was clipped by 5 bases and J by 5 bases, with 15 bases between them. Here the CDR3 DNA reads TGTGCCAGCAGCCCCGCGTCGGGAATGGAGACCCAGTACTTC. Amino acid sequence: CASSPASGMETQYF.

This clonotype was counted a few times. The genes are TRBV15 and TRBJ2-5; no definite D call. The CDR3 consists of 14 residues. Deletions cut 1 base from V and 0 bases from J, with 6 bases between. Germline CDR1 LNHNV, CDR2 YYDKDF (reference sequence). CDR3 coding DNA: TGTGCCACCAGCAGAGGCCTGTACCAAGAGACCCAGTACTTC. This encodes CATSRGLYQETQYF.

This clonotype appeared a few times. The chain links TRBV20-1 to TRBJ2-1; 12 nucleotides agree with TRBD2. Germline V CDR1 and CDR2: DFQATT, SNEGSKA (reference sequence). The CDR3 runs 13 residues. Trimming cost V 7 bases and J 8 bases; bases outside gene matches: 6. CDR3 nucleotides: TGCAGTGTCCGTCGGACTAGCGGGGATGAGCAGTTCTTC. Amino acid sequence: CSVRRTSGDEQFF.

The rearrangement links TRBV20-1 to TRBJ1-2; the D is unclear. Germline V gives CDR1 DFQATT, CDR2 SNEGSKA (reference sequence). The CDR3 consists of 12 residues. Trimming removed 8 bases at V and 0 bases at J, with 10 bases between. DNA for the CDR3: TGCAGTTCCAGCCTAGCTAACTATGGCTACACCTTC. Its translation is CSSSLANYGYTF.

This rearrangement joins TRBV16 to TRBJ2-7, with a tentative D call TRBD1 (6 bases). Trimming removed 1 base at V and 0 bases at J, with 10 bases between. Per the germline V gene, CDR1 is KGHSY and CDR2 is FQNENV. This CDR3 contains 15 residues. DNA of the CDR3: TGTGCCAGCAGCCAATTGGGGACACTCTCCTACGAGCAGTACTTC. Amino acids: CASSQLGTLSYEQYF. Drawing the rest from reference TRBV16 and TRBJ2-7, the complete variable domain is GEEVAQTPKHLVRGEGQKAKLYCAPIKGHSYVFWYQQVLKNEFKFLISFQNENVFDETGMPKERFSAKCLPNSPCSLEIQATKLEDSAVYFCASSQLGTLSYEQYFGPGTRLTVT.

The chain has TRBV20-1 and TRBJ2-7; 7 nucleotides line up with TRBD2. This CDR3 comprises 13 residues. The junction had 7 bases not matched to a gene; V was cut back by 5 bases and J by 3 bases. Germline CDR1 DFQATT, CDR2 SNEGSKA (reference sequence). CDR3 nucleotide sequence: TGCAGTGCTTCCCCTTTAGCGGGCTACGAGCAGTACTTC. It encodes CSASPLAGYEQYF.

Only a few counts were recorded for this clonotype. The chain carries TRBV9 and TRBJ2-3; 12 bases align to TRBD2. From germline, CDR1 is SGDLS and CDR2 YYNGEE. The CDR3 covers 16 residues. V trimming: 0 bases; J trimming: 2 bases; junction bases outside the gene matches: 1. In nucleotides, the CDR3 is TGTGCCAGCAGCGTAGGACTAGCGGGGGACACAGATACGCAGTATTTT. It is translated as CASSVGLAGDTDTQYF.

This clonotype was recorded a few times. The rearrangement uses TRBV4-3 and TRBJ1-4; a weak D match, TRBD1 (6 bases). Deletions cut 8 bases from V and 5 bases from J, with 12 bases between. Germline V gene lookup returns CDR1 LGHNA and CDR2 YSLEER. CDR3 length equals 13 residues. The CDR3 DNA follows: TGCGCCAGCTCCAGGGGAGGGAATGAAAAACTGTTTTTT. Residues: CASSRGGNEKLFF.

J is TRBJ2-1 and V is TRBV28, with 8 bases identical to TRBD2. This CDR3 spans 14 amino acids. CDR1 and CDR2 from the germline V gene are MDHEN and SYDVKM. V shed 2 bases and J 7 bases; nucleotides not matched to a gene: 4. CDR3 in DNA: TGTGCCAGCAGTTTAACCGGGGGGGCAAATGAGCAGTTCTTC. It codes for CASSLTGGANEQFF. The full variable domain, its missing parts supplied by reference TRBV28 and TRBJ2-1, is DVKVTQSSRYLVKRTGEKVFLECVQDMDHENMFWYRQDPGLGLRLIYFSYDVKMKEKGDIPEGYSVSREKKERFSLILESASTNQTSMYLCASSLTGGANEQFFGPGTRLTVL.

A note on this clonotype: Relative to the germline gene, one junction end is altered; a read error may explain this. The J gene is TRBJ2-7, the V gene TRBV4-3; tentatively, D is TRBD2 (5 bases). This CDR3 is built from 13 residues. The germline V gene has CDR1 LGHNA and CDR2 YSLEER. The CDR3 DNA is TGCGCCAGCGGCCAAGGCGTAGCGTACGAGCAGTACTTC. Translation: CASGQGVAYEQYF.

The table lists this clonotype with a few counts. The rearrangement joins TRBV7-3 to TRBJ2-1, with 9 bases lining up with TRBD2. Germline lookup yields CDR1 SGHTA and CDR2 FQGTGA. After removal of 0 bases from V and 9 bases from J, the junction contained 3 bases not matched to a gene. This CDR3 is built from 14 residues. The DNA of the CDR3 is TGTGCCAGCAGCTTAACGTTTAGCGGGGGTGAGCAGTTCTTC. This codes for CASSLTFSGGEQFF.

For the CDR3, the DNA is TGTGCCAGCAGCTTGACAGGGACGTCGGTAGATACGCAGTATTTT. Its translation: CASSLTGTSVDTQYF. The rearrangement uses TRBV7-9 and TRBJ2-3; 7 nucleotides line up with TRBD1. Germline V gene data show CDR1 as SEHNR and CDR2 as FQNEAQ (reference sequence). Germline trimming cut 3 bases from V and 5 bases from J; bases unmatched to any gene: 8. This CDR3 spans 15 amino acids.

This clonotype was seen only a few times. CDR3 coding DNA: TGTGCCAGCAGTGACTCAACCCCGGACGAGCAGTACTTC. As protein: CASSDSTPDEQYF. The chain is built from TRBV6-4 and TRBJ2-4; D is undetermined. The J call is uncertain, as TRBJ2-7 better fits the DNA end. This CDR3 has 13 residues. Germline V lookup: CDR1 MRHNA, CDR2 SNTAGT.

This clonotype was observed once. The chain recombines TRBV2 with TRBJ2-1; D is perhaps TRBD2 (5 bases). The CDR3 spans 15 residues. Germline CDR1 and CDR2: SNHLY and FYNNEI. V was clipped by 7 bases and J by 6 bases, with 19 bases between them. CDR3 loop: CASTIGFSRVNEQFF. CDR3 bases: TGTGCCAGCACCATAGGGTTCTCGCGGGTCAATGAGCAGTTCTTC.

Ten or more counts support this clonotype. The chain has TRBV7-8 and TRBJ2-7; D unclear. V gave up 0 bases and J gave up 3 bases, with 6 bases separating them. Germline V lookup: CDR1 SGHVS, CDR2 FQNEAQ. The CDR3 length is 13 residues. CDR3 sequence: CASSLAQNYEQYF. The CDR3 DNA is TGTGCCAGCAGCTTAGCACAGAACTACGAGCAGTACTTC.

On this clonotype: At one boundary the junction diverges from the germline segment, which might be a read error. This chain's CDR3 is CSALRISGANVPTF. DNA of the CDR3: TGCAGTGCCCTCCGGATCTCTGGGGCCAACGTCCCGACTTTC. This chain connects TRBV20-1 to TRBJ2-6; TRBD1 might be the D (5 bases). From germline, CDR1 is DFQATT and CDR2 SNEGSKA (reference sequence). This CDR3 has 14 residues.

CDR3 region: CASSQIDRLGYTF. Here the CDR3 DNA reads TGTGCCAGCAGCCAAATAGATCGTCTTGGCTACACCTTC. The V call is TRBV14, the J call TRBJ1-2, with D unclear. With 2 bases removed from V and 7 bases from J, the gap between germline ends came to 11 bases. Germline V gene lookup returns CDR1 SGHDN and CDR2 FVKESK. The CDR3 has 13 amino acids. Looking up the rest from reference TRBV14 and TRBJ1-2 gives the full variable domain: EAGVTQFPSHSVIEKGQTVTLRCDPISGHDNLYWYRRVMGKEIKFLLHFVKESKQDESGMPNNRFLAERTGGTYSTLKVQPAELEDSGVYFCASSQIDRLGYTFGSGTRLTVV.

This clonotype was detected a few times. The chain couples TRBV4-3 to TRBJ2-1; 8 bases agree with TRBD2. The CDR3 consists of 15 residues. V gave up 4 bases and J gave up 7 bases; unmatched junction bases: 9. Germline CDR1 LGHNA, CDR2 YSLEER. The CDR3 loop is CASSPRGGGPNEQFF. The CDR3 DNA reads TGCGCCAGCAGCCCAAGGGGCGGGGGGCCTAATGAGCAGTTCTTC.

V and J are TRBV30 and TRBJ1-1; 8 positions match TRBD1. The J segment lost 0 bases and the V segment lost 5 bases, leaving 11 bases of the junction unmatched. The CDR3 sequence is 16 residues long. The germline V gene encodes CDR1 GTSNPN and CDR2 SVGIG (reference sequence). CDR3 in DNA: TGTGCCTGGCAGCCCTTGACAGGGGCCCTGAACACTGAAGCTTTCTTT. Translating it yields CAWQPLTGALNTEAFF. Together with reference TRBV30 and TRBJ1-1, the CDR3 gives the full variable domain: SQTIHQWPATLVQPVGSPLSLECTVEGTSNPNLYWYRQAAGRGLQLLFYSVGIGQISSEVPQNLSASRPQDRQFILSSKKLLLSDSGFYLCAWQPLTGALNTEAFFGQGTRLTVV.

This clonotype has just a few counts. The rearrangement joins TRBV10-3 to TRBJ1-2; 10 bases fit TRBD1. In germline, CDR1 is ENHRY, CDR2 SYGVKD. The CDR3 has 14 amino acids. V shed 8 bases and J 2 bases; nucleotides not matched to a gene: 5. CDR3 DNA: TGTGCCATCGCTTCGGACAGGGGGAACTATGGCTACACCTTC. This codes for CAIASDRGNYGYTF.

This clonotype came up a few times. At one of its ends the junction is not consistent with the germline gene, which may arise from a read error. The genes are TRBV7-7 and TRBJ2-1, with 7 bases that match TRBD1. Germline V lookup: CDR1 SSHAT, CDR2 FNYEAQ (reference sequence). The CDR3 spans 14 residues. CDR3 amino acids: CASSLTGVNNEQFF. The CDR3 nucleotides read TGTGCTAGCAGCTTAACAGGGGTAAACAATGAGCAGTTCTTC.